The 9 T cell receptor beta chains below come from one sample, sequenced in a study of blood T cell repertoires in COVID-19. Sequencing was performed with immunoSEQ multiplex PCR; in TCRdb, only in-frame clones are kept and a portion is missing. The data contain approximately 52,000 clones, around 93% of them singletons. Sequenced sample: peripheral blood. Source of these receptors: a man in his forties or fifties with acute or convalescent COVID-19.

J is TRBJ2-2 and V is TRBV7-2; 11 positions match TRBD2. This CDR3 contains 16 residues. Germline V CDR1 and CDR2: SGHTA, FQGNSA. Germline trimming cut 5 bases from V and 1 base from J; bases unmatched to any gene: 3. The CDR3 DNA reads TGTGCCAGCAGCACTCTAGCGGGGGGGAACACCGGGGAGCTGTTTTTT. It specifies CASSTLAGGNTGELFF.

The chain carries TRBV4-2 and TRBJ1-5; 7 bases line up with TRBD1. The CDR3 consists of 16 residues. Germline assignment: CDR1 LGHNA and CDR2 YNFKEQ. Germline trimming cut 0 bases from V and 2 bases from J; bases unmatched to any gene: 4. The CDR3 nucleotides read TGTGCCAGCAGCCAAGACGACAGGGCCGGCAATCAGCCCCAGCATTTT. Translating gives CASSQDDRAGNQPQHF.

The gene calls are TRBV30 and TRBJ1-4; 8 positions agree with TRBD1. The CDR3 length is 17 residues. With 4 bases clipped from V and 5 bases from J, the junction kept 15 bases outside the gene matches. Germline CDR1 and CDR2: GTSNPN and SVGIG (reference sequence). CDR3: CAWTEGQGANPNEKLFF. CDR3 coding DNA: TGTGCCTGGACTGAGGGGCAGGGGGCCAACCCAAATGAAAAACTGTTTTTT.

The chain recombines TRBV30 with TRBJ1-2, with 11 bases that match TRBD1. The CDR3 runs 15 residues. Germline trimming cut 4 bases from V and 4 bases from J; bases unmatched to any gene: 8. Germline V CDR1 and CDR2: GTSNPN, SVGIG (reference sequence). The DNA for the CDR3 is TGTGCCTGGAACCCCGGGACAGGGGGGGCCTATGGCTACACCTTC. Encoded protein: CAWNPGTGGAYGYTF.

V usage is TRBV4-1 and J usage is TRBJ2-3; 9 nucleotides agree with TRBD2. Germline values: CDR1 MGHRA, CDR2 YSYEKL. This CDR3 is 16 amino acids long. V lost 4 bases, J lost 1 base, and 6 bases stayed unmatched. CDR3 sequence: CASSPLPSGGTDTQYF. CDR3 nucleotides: TGCGCCAGCAGCCCCCTCCCTAGCGGGGGCACAGATACGCAGTATTTT.

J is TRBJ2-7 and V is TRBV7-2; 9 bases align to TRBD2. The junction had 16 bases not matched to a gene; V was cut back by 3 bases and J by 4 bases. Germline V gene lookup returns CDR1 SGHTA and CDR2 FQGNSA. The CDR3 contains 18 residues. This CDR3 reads CASSLIGSGLAGGYEQYF. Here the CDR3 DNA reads TGTGCCAGCAGCTTGATCGGGAGCGGGCTGGCGGGGGGGTACGAGCAGTACTTC.

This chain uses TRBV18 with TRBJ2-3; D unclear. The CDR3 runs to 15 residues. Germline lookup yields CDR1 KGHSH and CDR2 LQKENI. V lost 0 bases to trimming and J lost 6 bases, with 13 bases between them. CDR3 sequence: CASSPPIGTRDTQYF. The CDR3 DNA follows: TGTGCCAGCTCACCACCGATTGGTACCAGGGATACGCAGTATTTT. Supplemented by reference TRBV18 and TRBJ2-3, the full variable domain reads NAGVMQNPRHLVRRRGQEARLRCSPMKGHSHVYWYRQLPEEGLKFMVYLQKENIIDESGMPKERFSAEFPKEGPSILRIQQVVRGDSAAYFCASSPPIGTRDTQYFGPGTRLTVL.

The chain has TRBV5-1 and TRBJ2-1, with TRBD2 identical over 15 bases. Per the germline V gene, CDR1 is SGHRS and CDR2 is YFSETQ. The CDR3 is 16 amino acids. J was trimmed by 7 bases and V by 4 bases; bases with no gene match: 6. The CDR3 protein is CASSPRTSGGVNEQFF. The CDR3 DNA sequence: TGCGCCAGCAGCCCCAGGACTAGCGGGGGGGTTAATGAGCAGTTCTTC.

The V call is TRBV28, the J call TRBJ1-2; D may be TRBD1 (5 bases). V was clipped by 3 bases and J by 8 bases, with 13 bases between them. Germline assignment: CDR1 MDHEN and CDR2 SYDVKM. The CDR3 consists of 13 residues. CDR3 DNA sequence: TGTGCCAGCAGTTTCAGACGAGGACACGGCTACACCTTC. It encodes CASSFRRGHGYTF.